This TCR beta chain was observed in a study of blood T cell repertoires in COVID-19. This CDR3 has 11 residues. Germline V lookup: CDR1 SGHNT, CDR2 YYREEE (reference sequence). Trimming removed 5 bases at V and 7 bases at J, with 10 bases between. Repertoires were generated with immunoSEQ multiplex PCR, while TCRdb's copy carries only in-frame clones and drops some. The table lists over 120,000 clones, more than 75% of them singletons. Material for sequencing was PBMCs or T cells enriched from blood (not recorded which). This chain links TRBV5-4 with TRBJ2-7; possible D gene TRBD2, 5 bases. This TCR was recovered from a man aged 55 to 70 who had recovered from COVID-19. The CDR3 nucleotides read TGTGCCAGCAGTCAGACGGGGGAGCAGTACTTC. Translated, it gives CASSQTGEQYF.